This T cell receptor (beta chain) was captured by sequencing in a study of lymphopenia after photon versus proton radiotherapy. The study's findings and limits: Larger post-nadir TCR diversity loss correlated inversely with survival in deceased patients. Relative stability marked proton patients; photon patients lost diversity and naive cells. After the lymphocyte nadir, photon-treated repertoires showed oligoclonal expansion, especially of CD8+ Temra cells. Authors raise, but do not show, better survival with proton therapy.

The repertoire was sequenced with immunoSEQ multiplex PCR; TCRdb's copy has only in-frame clones and lacks some. The sample records around 29,000 clones, about 86% being singletons. Of note for this clone: Its specificity is not known.

This clonotype was obtained from an older woman with cholangiocarcinoma. Some clones in this sample may be carry-over from other donors' samples. The material was peripheral blood, obtained from a patient treated with proton-based radiotherapy.

This chain's CDR3 is CASSLQGVQGKTNEKLFF. DNA of the CDR3: TGCGCCAGCAGCCTTCAAGGCGTACAGGGTAAAACTAATGAAAAACTGTTTTTT. This chain uses TRBV4-1 with TRBJ1-4; possible D gene TRBD1, 6 bases. Germline lookup yields CDR1 MGHRA and CDR2 YSYEKL. The CDR3 is 18 amino acids. Trimming pared 4 bases from V and 1 base from J, leaving 19 bases between.